This T cell receptor (beta chain) is from a study of blood T cells in healthy people across ages. Whole-study results and caveats: Age advanced and TCR beta diversity per million T cells fell, roughly linearly.

The germline V and J ends were trimmed by 6 bases and 4 bases, with 24 bases remaining between them. The CDR3 runs to 17 residues. This clonotype was counted between two and nine times. What it binds is not known. Sample-barcoded 5' priming and a J-beta primer mix drove a second PCR of 7 to 11 cycles. The authors tagged each cDNA molecule using a template-switch adaptor with 12 random nucleotides. TCRdb used MiXCR to reprocess the 5' RACE reads, holding one entry per CDR3 protein. The data hold 450,000 to 700,000 distinct CDR3 sequences, with 27% observed a single time. The gene calls are TRBV12-3 or TRBV12-4 and TRBJ2-5, with D maybe TRBD2 (5 bases). This TCR was sampled from a woman between 65 and 79 years old in good health. The source material was blood. The CDR3 sequence is CASSPGMDPTSGETQYF. CDR3 nucleotide sequence: TGTGCCAGCAGCCCTGGCATGGACCCTACGAGCGGAGAGACCCAGTACTTC.